This T cell receptor beta chain came from a study of metastatic and nonmetastatic thyroid tumors. In the study overall: Blood and tumor or nodule tissue repertoires from malignant and benign thyroid patients were compared.

Until they underwent thyroid surgery, no patient had received any treatment. TCRdb re-called the PCR reads through MiXCR. The sample yields about 20,000 clones, more than 20% seen once. This TCR came from a male donor with papillary thyroid cancer or a benign thyroid nodule (not recorded which). Some clones in this sample may be carry-over from other donors' samples. Sequencing input: blood.

This chain's CDR3 is CASSSGSGYGYTF. CDR3 sequence (DNA): TGTGCCAGCAGCTCGGGGTCGGGATATGGCTACACCTTC. The chain recombines TRBV7-9 with TRBJ1-2; D remains ambiguous. This CDR3 has 13 residues. The germline V and J ends were trimmed by 4 bases and 5 bases, with 11 bases remaining between them. CDR1 and CDR2 (germline): SEHNR, FQNEAQ (reference sequence).